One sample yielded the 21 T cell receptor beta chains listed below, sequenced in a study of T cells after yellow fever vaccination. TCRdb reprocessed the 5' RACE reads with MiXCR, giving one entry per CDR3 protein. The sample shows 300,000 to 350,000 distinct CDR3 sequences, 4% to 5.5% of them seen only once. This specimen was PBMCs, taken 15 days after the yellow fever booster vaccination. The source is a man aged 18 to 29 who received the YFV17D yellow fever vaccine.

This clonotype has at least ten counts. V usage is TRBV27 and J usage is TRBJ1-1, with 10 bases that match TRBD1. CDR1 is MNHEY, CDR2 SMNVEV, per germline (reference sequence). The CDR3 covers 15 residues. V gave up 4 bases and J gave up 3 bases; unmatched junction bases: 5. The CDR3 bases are TGTGCCAGCAGTTCGATCGGGACAGGGGACACTGAAGCTTTCTTT. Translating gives CASSSIGTGDTEAFF.

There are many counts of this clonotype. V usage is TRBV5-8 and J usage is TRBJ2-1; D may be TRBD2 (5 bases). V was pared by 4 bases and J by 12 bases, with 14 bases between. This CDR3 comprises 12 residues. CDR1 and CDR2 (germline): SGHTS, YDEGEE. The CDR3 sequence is CASSPDGDRQFF. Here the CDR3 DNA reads TGTGCCAGCAGCCCGGACGGGGATAGGCAGTTCTTC. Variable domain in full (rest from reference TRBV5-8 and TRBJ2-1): EAGVTQSPTHLIKTRGQQATLRCSPISGHTSVYWYQQALGLGLQFLLWYDEGEERNRGNFPPRFSGRQFPNYSSELNVNALELEDSALYLCASSPDGDRQFFGPGTRLTVL.

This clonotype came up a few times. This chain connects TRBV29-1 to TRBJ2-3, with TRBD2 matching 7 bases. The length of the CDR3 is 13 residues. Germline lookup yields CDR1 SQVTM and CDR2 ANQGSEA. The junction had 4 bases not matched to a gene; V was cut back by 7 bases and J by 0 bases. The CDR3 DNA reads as TGCAGCGGGGAGGGCAAAAGCACAGATACGCAGTATTTT. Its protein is CSGEGKSTDTQYF.

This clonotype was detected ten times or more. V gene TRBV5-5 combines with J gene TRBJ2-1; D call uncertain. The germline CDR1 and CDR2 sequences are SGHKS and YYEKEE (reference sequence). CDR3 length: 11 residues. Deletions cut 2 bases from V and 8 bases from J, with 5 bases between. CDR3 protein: CASSFFDEQFF. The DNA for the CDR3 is TGTGCCAGCAGCTTTTTCGATGAGCAGTTCTTC.

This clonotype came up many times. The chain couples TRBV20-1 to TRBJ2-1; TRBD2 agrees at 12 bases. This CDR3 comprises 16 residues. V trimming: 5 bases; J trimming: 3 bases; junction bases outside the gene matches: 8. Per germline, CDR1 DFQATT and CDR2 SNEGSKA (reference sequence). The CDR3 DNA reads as TGCAGTGCTCCTCCAAGGACTAGCGGGGACTACAATGAGCAGTTCTTC. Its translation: CSAPPRTSGDYNEQFF.

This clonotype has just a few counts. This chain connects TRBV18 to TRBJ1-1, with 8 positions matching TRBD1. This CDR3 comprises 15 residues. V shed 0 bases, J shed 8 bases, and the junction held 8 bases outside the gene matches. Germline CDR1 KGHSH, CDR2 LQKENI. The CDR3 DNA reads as TGTGCCAGCTCACCACCGAAGGGGACAGGCAACGAAGCTTTCTTT. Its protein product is CASSPPKGTGNEAFF.

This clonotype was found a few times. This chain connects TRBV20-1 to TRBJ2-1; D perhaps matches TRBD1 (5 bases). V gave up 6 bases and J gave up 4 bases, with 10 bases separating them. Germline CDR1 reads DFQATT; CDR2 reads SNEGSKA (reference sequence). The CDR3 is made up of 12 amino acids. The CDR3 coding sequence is TGCAGTGCGACAGACAGATACAATGAGCAGTTCTTC. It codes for CSATDRYNEQFF.

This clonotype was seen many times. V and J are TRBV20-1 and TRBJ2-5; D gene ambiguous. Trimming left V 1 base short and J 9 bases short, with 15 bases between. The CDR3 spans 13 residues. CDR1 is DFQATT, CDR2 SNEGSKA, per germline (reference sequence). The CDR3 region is CSARALGNAPQYF. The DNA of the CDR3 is TGCAGTGCTAGAGCCCTGGGGAATGCACCCCAGTACTTC.

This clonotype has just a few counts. CDR3 DNA: TGTGCCAGCAGTTTCGGGGGGTATAGCAATCAGCCCCAGCATTTT. Translation gives CASSFGGYSNQPQHF. The V call is TRBV27, the J call TRBJ1-5; D might be TRBD1 (5 bases). Germline V CDR1 and CDR2: MNHEY, SMNVEV (reference sequence). V was shortened by 3 bases and J by 0 bases, with 9 bases between the two germline ends. The CDR3 runs 15 residues.

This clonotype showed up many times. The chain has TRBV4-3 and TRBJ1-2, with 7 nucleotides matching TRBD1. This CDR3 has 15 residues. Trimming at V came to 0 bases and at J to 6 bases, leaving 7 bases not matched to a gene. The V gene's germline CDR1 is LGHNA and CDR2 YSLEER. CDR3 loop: CASSQDSSQGNGYTF. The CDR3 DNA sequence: TGCGCCAGCAGCCAAGATTCATCACAGGGGAATGGCTACACCTTC.

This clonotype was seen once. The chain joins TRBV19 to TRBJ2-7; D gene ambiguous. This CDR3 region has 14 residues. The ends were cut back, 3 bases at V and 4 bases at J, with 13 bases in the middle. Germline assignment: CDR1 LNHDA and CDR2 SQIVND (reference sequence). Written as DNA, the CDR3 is TGTGCCAGTAGTATTTTTAGAGGCGCTTACGAGCAGTACTTC. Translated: CASSIFRGAYEQYF.

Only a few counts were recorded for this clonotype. CDR3 residues: CASSQDVGQSTGELFF. CDR3 bases: TGCGCCAGCAGCCAGGACGTTGGACAGTCCACCGGGGAGCTGTTTTTT. The chain joins TRBV4-3 to TRBJ2-2; D may be TRBD1 (6 bases). Germline V gene lookup returns CDR1 LGHNA and CDR2 YSLEER. The V gene lost 3 bases and the J gene lost 4 bases, with 15 bases spanning the gap. CDR3 length equals 16 residues.

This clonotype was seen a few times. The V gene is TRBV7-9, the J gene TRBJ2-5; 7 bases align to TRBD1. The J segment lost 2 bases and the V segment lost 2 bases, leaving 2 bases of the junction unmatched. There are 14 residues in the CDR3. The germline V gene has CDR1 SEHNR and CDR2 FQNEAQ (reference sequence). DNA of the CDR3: TGTGCCAGCAGCTTACCAGGGGGTCAAGAGACCCAGTACTTC. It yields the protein CASSLPGGQETQYF.

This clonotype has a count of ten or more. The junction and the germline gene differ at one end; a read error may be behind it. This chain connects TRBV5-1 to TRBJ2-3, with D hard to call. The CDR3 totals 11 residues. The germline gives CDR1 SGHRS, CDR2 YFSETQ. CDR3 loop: CASSFGDTQYF. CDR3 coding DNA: TGTGCCAGCAGTTTCGGGGATACGCAGTATTTT.

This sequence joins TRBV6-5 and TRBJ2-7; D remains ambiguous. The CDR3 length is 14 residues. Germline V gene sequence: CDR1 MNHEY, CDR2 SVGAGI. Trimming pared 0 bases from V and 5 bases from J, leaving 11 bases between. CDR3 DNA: TGTGCCAGCAGTTACTCGCGCCTCCCCCACGAGCAGTACTTC. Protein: CASSYSRLPHEQYF.

The CDR3 coding sequence is TGCGCCAGCAGCTTATTCGGGACAGGGGTCAATGAAAAACTGTTTTTT. Translating it yields CASSLFGTGVNEKLFF. The genes are TRBV5-1 and TRBJ1-4; 10 positions agree with TRBD1. The CDR3 consists of 16 residues. V was clipped by 2 bases and J by 5 bases; unmatched bases: 6. Germline V lookup: CDR1 SGHRS, CDR2 YFSETQ.

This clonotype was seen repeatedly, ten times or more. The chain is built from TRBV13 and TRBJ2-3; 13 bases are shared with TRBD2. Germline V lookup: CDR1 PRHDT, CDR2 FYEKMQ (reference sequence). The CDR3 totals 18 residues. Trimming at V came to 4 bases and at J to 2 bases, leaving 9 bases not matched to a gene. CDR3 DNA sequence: TGTGCCAGCAGCTCTCCCCCGGGACTAGCGGGGACCACAGATACGCAGTATTTT. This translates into CASSSPPGLAGTTDTQYF.

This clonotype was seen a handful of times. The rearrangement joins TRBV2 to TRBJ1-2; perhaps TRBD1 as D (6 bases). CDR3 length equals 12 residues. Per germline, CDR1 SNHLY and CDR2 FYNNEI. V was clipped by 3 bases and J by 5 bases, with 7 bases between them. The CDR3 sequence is CASSDTGYGYTF. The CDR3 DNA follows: TGTGCCAGCAGTGACACAGGGTATGGCTACACCTTC.

CDR3 amino acids: CASSYGSGGADTQYF. DNA of the CDR3: TGTGCCAGCAGTTACGGGAGCGGGGGGGCAGATACGCAGTATTTT. The chain joins TRBV6-2 or TRBV6-3 to TRBJ2-3, with TRBD2 matching 10 bases. The V segment lost 2 bases and the J segment 4 bases; nucleotides outside the gene matches: 3. Per the germline V gene, CDR1 is MNHEY and CDR2 is SVGEGT. The CDR3 runs to 15 residues.

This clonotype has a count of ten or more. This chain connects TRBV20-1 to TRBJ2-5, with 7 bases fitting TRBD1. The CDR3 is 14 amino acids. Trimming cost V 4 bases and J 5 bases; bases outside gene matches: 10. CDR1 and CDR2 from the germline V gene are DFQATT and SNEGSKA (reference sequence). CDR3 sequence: CSAIPEGAGETQYF. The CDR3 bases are TGCAGTGCTATCCCCGAGGGGGCAGGGGAGACCCAGTACTTC.

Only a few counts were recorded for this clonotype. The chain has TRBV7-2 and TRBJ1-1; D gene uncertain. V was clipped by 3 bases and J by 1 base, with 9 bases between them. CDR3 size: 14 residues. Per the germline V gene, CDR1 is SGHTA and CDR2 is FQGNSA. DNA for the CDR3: TGTGCCAGCAGCTTCGGGTCTACGAACACTGAAGCTTTCTTT. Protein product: CASSFGSTNTEAFF.